Listed below are T cell receptor beta chains from one sample, sequenced in a study of blood T cell repertoires in COVID-19. TCRdb's copy holds only in-frame clones and misses some; the assay was immunoSEQ multiplex PCR. The sample lists about 200,000 clones, around 86% seen once, with approximately 5.9% in the top ten. The sequenced sample consisted of peripheral blood. All receptors derive from an elderly man with acute or convalescent COVID-19. Both conserved end residues are part of each CDR3. The order of the fields is J gene, V gene, CDR3 protein.

TRBJ2-3	TRBV11-2	CASSLAGVSTYTQYF
TRBJ2-3	TRBV30	CAWDRDRARDTQYF
TRBJ1-1	TRBV27	CASSSGHSNTEAFF
TRBJ1-2	TRBV28	CASSAYSIQHRYGYTF
TRBJ1-5	TRBV11-2	CASSLEGGNFQPQHF
TRBJ1-2	TRBV28	CASSLGTGFEGYTF
TRBJ2-7	TRBV7-6	CASSSGGTRDEQYF
TRBJ2-1	TRBV24-1	CATSDNEQGHEQFF
TRBJ2-3	TRBV14	CASSQRWDNTDTQYF
TRBJ1-2	TRBV27	CASSSRGFYGYTF
TRBJ1-5	TRBV7-9	CASSLGDSANQPQHF
TRBJ1-2	TRBV14	CASSQSDAYGGYTF
TRBJ2-2	TRBV5-1	CASSPSVAGYTGELFF
TRBJ2-7	TRBV6-4	CASSVSIGAPYEQYF
TRBJ2-2	TRBV11-2	CVASGSPSTGELFF
TRBJ2-7	TRBV27	CASSLSWQGPNYEQYF
TRBJ1-5	TRBV9	CASSVGADYQPQHF
TRBJ2-2	TRBV24-1	CATSFGTGELFF
TRBJ2-1	TRBV2	CASKEGYNEQFF
TRBJ2-7	TRBV18	CASSPGTGPYEQYF
TRBJ2-2	TRBV4-3	CASSHVDTGELFF
TRBJ2-3	TRBV27	CASSSGVVDTQYF
TRBJ2-1	TRBV9	CASSVGSGGLDPVSTGQFF
TRBJ2-2	TRBV7-3	CASSIPGGGTGELFF
TRBJ1-3	TRBV19	CASRPGTASGNTIYF
TRBJ1-4	TRBV6-5	CASSRGDGSEKLFF
TRBJ2-5	TRBV18	CASSPGQGETQYF
TRBJ2-2	TRBV3-1/TRBV3-2	CASSPGSTGYTGELFF
TRBJ2-3	TRBV6-4	CASIPPYRGLALSDTQYF
TRBJ2-5	TRBV2	CASSEAVQGGETQYF
TRBJ2-5	TRBV10-2	CASRLAGSQETQYF
TRBJ2-2	TRBV30	CAWSHGTNTGELFF
TRBJ2-2	TRBV7-3	CASSLESGRIAGELFF
TRBJ1-2	TRBV24-1	CATSETGVYGYTF
TRBJ2-7	TRBV29-1	CSARDSPYEQYF
TRBJ2-7	TRBV28	CASIAGGPLYF
TRBJ2-1	TRBV28	CASLPPGIAGQKYNEQFF
TRBJ2-6	TRBV5-1	CASSRVSGANVLTF
TRBJ1-1	TRBV6-5	CAVPGYPEGEAFF
TRBJ1-1	TRBV6-5	CASSQTVNTEAFF
TRBJ2-1	TRBV29-1	CSVEFASNEQFF
TRBJ1-2	TRBV5-6	CASSSGAVNYGYTF
TRBJ2-3	TRBV18	CASSRSWGSDTDTQYF
TRBJ2-5	TRBV7-8	CASSFGQTQYF